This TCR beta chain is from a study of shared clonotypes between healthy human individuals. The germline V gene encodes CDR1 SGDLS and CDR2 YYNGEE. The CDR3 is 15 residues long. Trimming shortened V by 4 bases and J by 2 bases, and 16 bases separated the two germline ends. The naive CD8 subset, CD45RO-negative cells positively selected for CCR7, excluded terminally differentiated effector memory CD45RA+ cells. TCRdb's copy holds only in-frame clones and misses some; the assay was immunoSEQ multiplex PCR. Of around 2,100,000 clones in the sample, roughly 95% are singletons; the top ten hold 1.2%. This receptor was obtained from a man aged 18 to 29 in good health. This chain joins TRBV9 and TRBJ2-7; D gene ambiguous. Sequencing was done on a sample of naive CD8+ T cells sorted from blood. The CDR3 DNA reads TGTGCCAGCAGCCCCCACGGGCTGGAAGCCTACGAGCAGTACTTC. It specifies CASSPHGLEAYEQYF. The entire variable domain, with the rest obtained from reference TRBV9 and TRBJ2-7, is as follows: DSGVTQTPKHLITATGQRVTLRCSPRSGDLSVYWYQQSLDQGLQFLIQYYNGEERAKGNILERFSAQQFPDLHSELNLSSLELGDSALYFCASSPHGLEAYEQYFGPGTRLTVT.